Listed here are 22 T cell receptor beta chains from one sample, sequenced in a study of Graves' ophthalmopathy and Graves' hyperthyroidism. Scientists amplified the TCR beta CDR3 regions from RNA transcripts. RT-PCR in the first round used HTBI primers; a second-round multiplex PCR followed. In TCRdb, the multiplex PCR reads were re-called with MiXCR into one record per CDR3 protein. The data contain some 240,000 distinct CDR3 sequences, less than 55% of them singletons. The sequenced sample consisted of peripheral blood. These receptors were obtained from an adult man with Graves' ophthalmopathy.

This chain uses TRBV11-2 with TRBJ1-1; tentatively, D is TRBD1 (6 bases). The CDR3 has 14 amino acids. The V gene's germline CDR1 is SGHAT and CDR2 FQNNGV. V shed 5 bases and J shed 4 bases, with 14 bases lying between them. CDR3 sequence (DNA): TGTGCCAGCAGCCAAAACCAGGGGTTCACTGAAGCTTTCTTT. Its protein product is CASSQNQGFTEAFF.

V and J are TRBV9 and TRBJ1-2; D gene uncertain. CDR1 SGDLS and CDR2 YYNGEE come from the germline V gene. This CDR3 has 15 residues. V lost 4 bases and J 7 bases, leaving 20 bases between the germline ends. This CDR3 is CASSWVGAIGVGYTF. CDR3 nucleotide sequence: TGTGCCAGCAGCTGGGTAGGAGCGATCGGTGTTGGCTACACCTTC.

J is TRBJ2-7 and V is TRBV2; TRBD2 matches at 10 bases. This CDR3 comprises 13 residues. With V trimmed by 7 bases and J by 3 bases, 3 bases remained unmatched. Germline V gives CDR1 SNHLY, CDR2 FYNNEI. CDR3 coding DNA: TGTGCCAGCACCGGGACTAGCGACTACGAGCAGTACTTC. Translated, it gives CASTGTSDYEQYF. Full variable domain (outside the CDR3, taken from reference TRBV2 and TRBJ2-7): EPEVTQTPSHQVTQMGQEVILRCVPISNHLYFYWYRQILGQKVEFLVSFYNNEISEKSEIFDDQFSVERPDGSNFTLKIRSTKLEDSAMYFCASTGTSDYEQYFGPGTRLTVT.

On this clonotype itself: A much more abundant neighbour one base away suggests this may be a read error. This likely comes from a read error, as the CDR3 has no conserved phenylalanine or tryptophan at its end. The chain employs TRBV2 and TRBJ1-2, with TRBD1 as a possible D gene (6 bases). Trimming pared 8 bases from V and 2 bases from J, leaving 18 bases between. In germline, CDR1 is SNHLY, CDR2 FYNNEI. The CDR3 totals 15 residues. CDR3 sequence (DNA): TGTGCCAGCCGCTCTGGGCGGGGGGCGAACTATGGCTACACCCTC. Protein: CASRSGRGANYGYTL.

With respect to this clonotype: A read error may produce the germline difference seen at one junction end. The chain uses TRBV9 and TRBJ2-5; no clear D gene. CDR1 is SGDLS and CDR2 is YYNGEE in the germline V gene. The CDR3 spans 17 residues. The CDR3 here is CASSAPTGRRTQEIQYF. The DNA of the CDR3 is TGTGCCAGCAGCGCCCCCACCGGGCGGCGGACCCAAGAGATCCAGTACTTC.

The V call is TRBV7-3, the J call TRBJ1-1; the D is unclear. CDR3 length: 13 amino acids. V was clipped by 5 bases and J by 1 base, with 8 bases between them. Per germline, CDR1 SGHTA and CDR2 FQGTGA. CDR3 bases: TGTGCCAGCAGCAAAGACCCGAACACTGAAGCTTTCTTT. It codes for CASSKDPNTEAFF.

CDR3 in amino acids: CASSLSGDTGELFF. The CDR3 nucleotides read TGTGCCAGCAGCTTATCAGGGGATACCGGGGAGCTGTTTTTT. V is TRBV7-3 and J is TRBJ2-2, with D perhaps TRBD1 (6 bases). The length of the CDR3 is 14 residues. Germline CDR1 SGHTA, CDR2 FQGTGA. V lost 2 bases and J 5 bases, leaving 9 bases between the germline ends.

The CDR3 DNA follows: TGTGCCAGCAGGGCCGGAGGGGGGCGGGATACGCAGTATTTT. Translating it yields CASRAGGGRDTQYF. The chain recombines TRBV2 with TRBJ2-3; D tentatively reads TRBD1 or TRBD2 (6 bases each). This CDR3 has 14 residues. Germline V gives CDR1 SNHLY, CDR2 FYNNEI. The V and J ends lost 6 bases and 6 bases respectively, with 16 bases between them.

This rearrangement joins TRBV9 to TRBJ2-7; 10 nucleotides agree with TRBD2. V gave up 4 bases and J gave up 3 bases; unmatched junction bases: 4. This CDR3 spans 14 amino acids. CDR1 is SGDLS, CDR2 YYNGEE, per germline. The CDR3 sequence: CASSQAGGDYEQYF. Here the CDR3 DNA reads TGTGCCAGCAGCCAAGCGGGAGGGGACTACGAGCAGTACTTC. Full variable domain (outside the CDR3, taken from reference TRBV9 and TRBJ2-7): DSGVTQTPKHLITATGQRVTLRCSPRSGDLSVYWYQQSLDQGLQFLIQYYNGEERAKGNILERFSAQQFPDLHSELNLSSLELGDSALYFCASSQAGGDYEQYFGPGTRLTVT.

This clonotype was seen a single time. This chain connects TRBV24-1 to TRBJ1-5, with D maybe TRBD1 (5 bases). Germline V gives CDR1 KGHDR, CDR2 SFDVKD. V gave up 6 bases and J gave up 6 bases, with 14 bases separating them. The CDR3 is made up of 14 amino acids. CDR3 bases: TGTGCCACCAGTAGTACTCGGGGGGGTCAGCCCCAGCATTTT. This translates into CATSSTRGGQPQHF.

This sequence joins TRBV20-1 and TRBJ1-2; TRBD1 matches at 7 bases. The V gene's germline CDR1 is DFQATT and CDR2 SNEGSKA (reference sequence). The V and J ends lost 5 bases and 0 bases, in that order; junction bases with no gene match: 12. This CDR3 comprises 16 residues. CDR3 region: CSALPGQRAANYGYTF. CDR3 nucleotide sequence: TGCAGTGCTCTACCGGGACAGAGGGCCGCTAACTATGGCTACACCTTC.

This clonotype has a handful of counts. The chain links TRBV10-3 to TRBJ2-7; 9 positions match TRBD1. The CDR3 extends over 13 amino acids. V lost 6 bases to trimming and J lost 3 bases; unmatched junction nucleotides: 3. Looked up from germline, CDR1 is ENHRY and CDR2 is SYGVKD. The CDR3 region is CAIRDRGSYEQYF. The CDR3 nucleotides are TGTGCCATCAGGGACAGGGGAAGCTACGAGCAGTACTTC.

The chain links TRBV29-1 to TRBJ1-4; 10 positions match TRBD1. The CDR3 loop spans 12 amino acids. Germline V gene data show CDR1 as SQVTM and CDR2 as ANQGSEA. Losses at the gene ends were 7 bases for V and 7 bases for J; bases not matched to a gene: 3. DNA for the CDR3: TGCAGCGGGACAGGGGGGGGTGAAAAACTGTTTTTT. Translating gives CSGTGGGEKLFF.

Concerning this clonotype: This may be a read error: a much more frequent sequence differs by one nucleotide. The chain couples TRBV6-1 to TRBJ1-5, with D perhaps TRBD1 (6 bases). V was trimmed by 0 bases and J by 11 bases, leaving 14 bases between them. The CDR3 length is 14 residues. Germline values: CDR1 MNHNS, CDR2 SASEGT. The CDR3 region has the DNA TGTGCCAGCAGTGAAGCGCCAGAAGGACAGACCCAGCATTTT. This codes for CASSEAPEGQTQHF.

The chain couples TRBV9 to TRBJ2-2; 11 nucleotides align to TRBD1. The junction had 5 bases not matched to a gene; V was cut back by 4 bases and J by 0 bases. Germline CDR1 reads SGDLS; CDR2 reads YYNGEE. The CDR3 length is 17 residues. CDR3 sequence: CASSSGQGAANTGELFF. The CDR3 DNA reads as TGTGCCAGCAGCTCCGGACAGGGGGCCGCGAACACCGGGGAGCTGTTTTTT.

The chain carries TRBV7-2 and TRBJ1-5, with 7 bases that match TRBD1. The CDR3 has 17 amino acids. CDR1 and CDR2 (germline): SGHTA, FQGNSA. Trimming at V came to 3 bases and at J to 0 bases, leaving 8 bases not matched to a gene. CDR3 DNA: TGTGCCAGCAGCTTGGGGGACAGAGTATATAGCAATCAGCCCCAGCATTTT. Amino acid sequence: CASSLGDRVYSNQPQHF.

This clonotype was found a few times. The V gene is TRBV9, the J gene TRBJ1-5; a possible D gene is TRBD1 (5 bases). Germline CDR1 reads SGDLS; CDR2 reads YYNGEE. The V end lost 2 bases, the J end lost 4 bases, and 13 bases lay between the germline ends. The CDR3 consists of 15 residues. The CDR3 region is CASSVTGGTNQPQHF. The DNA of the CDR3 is TGTGCCAGCAGCGTGACCGGGGGAACTAATCAGCCCCAGCATTTT. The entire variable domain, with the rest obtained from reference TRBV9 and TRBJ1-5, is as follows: DSGVTQTPKHLITATGQRVTLRCSPRSGDLSVYWYQQSLDQGLQFLIQYYNGEERAKGNILERFSAQQFPDLHSELNLSSLELGDSALYFCASSVTGGTNQPQHFGDGTRLSIL.

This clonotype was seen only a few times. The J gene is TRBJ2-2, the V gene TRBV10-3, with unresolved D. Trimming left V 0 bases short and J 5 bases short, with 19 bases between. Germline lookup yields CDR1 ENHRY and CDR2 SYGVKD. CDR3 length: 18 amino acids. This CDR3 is CAISESGRQTSGTGELFF. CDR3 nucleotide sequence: TGTGCCATCAGTGAGTCAGGGCGGCAGACCTCAGGTACCGGGGAGCTGTTTTTT.

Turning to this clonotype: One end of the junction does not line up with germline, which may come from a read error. Here the CDR3 reads CASSSADRRAPSANTGELFF. CDR3 DNA: TGTGCTAGCAGCTCGGCCGACCGGCGTGCCCCCAGCGCGAACACCGGGGAGCTGTTTTTT. This chain uses TRBV7-7 with TRBJ2-2; D gene ambiguous. CDR3 length equals 20 residues. Germline CDR1 and CDR2: SSHAT and FNYEAQ (reference sequence). The whole variable domain, remainder taken from reference TRBV7-7 and TRBJ2-2, is GAGVSQSPRYKVTKRGQDVTLRCDPISSHATLYWYQQALGQGPEFLTYFNYEAQPDKSGLPSDRFSAERPEGSISTLTIQRTEQRDSAMYRCASSSADRRAPSANTGELFFGEGSRLTVL.

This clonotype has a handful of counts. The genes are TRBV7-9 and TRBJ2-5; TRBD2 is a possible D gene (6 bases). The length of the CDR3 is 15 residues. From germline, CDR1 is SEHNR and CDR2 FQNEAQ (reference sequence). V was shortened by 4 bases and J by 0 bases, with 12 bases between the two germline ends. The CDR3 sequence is CASSSAGPYQETQYF. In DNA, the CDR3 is TGTGCCAGCAGCTCAGCGGGCCCCTACCAAGAGACCCAGTACTTC.

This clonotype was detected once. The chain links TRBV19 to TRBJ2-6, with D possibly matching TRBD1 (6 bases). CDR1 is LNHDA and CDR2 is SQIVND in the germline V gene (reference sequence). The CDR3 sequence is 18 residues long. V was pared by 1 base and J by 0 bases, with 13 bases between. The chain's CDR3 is CASSIVGQSVSGANVLTF. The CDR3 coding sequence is TGTGCCAGTAGTATAGTAGGACAGTCAGTCTCTGGGGCCAACGTCCTGACTTTC.

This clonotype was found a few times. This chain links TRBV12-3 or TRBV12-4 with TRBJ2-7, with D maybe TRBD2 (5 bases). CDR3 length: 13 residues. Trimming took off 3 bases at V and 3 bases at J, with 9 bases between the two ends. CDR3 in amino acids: CASSFDGVYEQYF. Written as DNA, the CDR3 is TGTGCCAGCAGTTTCGACGGGGTCTACGAGCAGTACTTC.